The next 12 T cell receptor beta chains were all read from a single sample in a study of T cell responses to AZD1222 COVID-19 vaccine. Clones were sequenced by immunoSEQ multiplex PCR, and TCRdb holds only the in-frame ones, with some missing. The data contain 75,000 to 90,000 clones, 70% to 90% of them singletons. The sequenced sample was peripheral blood, obtained 28 days after the second AZD1222 dose. The source of these receptors is an adult who received the AZD1222 COVID-19 vaccine.

The V and J genes are TRBV4-1 and TRBJ2-7; no reliable D call. Looked up from germline, CDR1 is MGHRA and CDR2 is YSYEKL. The CDR3 has 12 residues. Trimming left V 0 bases short and J 7 bases short, with 7 bases between. The CDR3 DNA is TGCGCCAGCAGCCAAGATTTCCGGGAGCAGTACGTC. This gives the protein CASSQDFREQYV.

The chain recombines TRBV5-8 with TRBJ1-4; 8 positions agree with TRBD1. Germline-derived CDR1 and CDR2 are SGHTS and YDEGEE. Trimming at V came to 3 bases and at J to 8 bases, leaving 6 bases not matched to a gene. CDR3 length: 14 amino acids. This CDR3 reads CASSSDRGREKLFF. The CDR3 DNA is TGTGCCAGCAGCTCCGACAGGGGAAGGGAAAAACTGTTTTTT.

V gene TRBV6-5 combines with J gene TRBJ2-7; 12 positions match TRBD1. V shed 5 bases, J shed 4 bases, and the junction held 3 bases outside the gene matches. In germline, CDR1 is MNHEY, CDR2 SVGAGI. The CDR3 is 14 amino acids. Here the CDR3 reads CASSMGQGAYEQYF. The DNA for the CDR3 is TGTGCCAGCAGTATGGGACAGGGGGCGTACGAGCAGTACTTC.

The chain has TRBV11-3 and TRBJ1-4; D uncertain. This CDR3 contains 16 residues. The germline CDR1 and CDR2 sequences are SGHNT and YENEEA. Between the trimmed V and J ends, which lost 4 bases and 6 bases, there was a span of 18 bases. CDR3 nucleotides: TGTGCCAGCAGCTCAGGTGGGAGGGCGCGCGATGAAAAACTGTTTTTT. Protein product: CASSSGGRARDEKLFF.

The V and J genes are TRBV29-1 and TRBJ1-1; D is unresolved. Germline V gives CDR1 SQVTM, CDR2 ANQGSEA. The V end lost 2 bases, the J end lost 0 bases, and 7 bases lay between the germline ends. The CDR3 is made up of 13 amino acids. CDR3 loop: CSVEPIMNTEAFF. Written as DNA, the CDR3 is TGCAGCGTTGAACCCATTATGAACACTGAAGCTTTCTTT. The full variable domain, with the rest looked up from reference TRBV29-1 and TRBJ1-1, is SAVISQKPSRDICQRGTSLTIQCQVDSQVTMMFWYRQQPGQSLTLIATANQGSEATYESGFVIDKFPISRPNLTFSTLTVSNMSPEDSSIYLCSVEPIMNTEAFFGQGTRLTVV.

This clone was found a few times. This chain joins TRBV29-1 and TRBJ1-1; no clear D. The CDR3 has 11 amino acids. CDR1 and CDR2 from the germline V gene are SQVTM and ANQGSEA. The CDR3 reads CSGRQNTEAFF. As DNA, the CDR3 is TGCTCAGGCAGACAGAACACTGAAGCTTTCTTT.

This chain links TRBV5-1 with TRBJ2-2, with D possibly being TRBD1 (5 bases). This CDR3 is built from 15 residues. Trimming cost V 2 bases and J 2 bases, with 10 bases left between them. Germline V gene data show CDR1 as SGHRS and CDR2 as YFSETQ. The CDR3 is CASSFVTANTGELFF. CDR3 coding DNA: TGCGCCAGCAGCTTTGTGACAGCCAACACCGGGGAGCTGTTTTTT.

The gene calls are TRBV5-1 and TRBJ1-1; no clear D gene. The V end was cut by 0 bases, the J end by 3 bases, with 9 bases between. CDR1 SGHRS and CDR2 YFSETQ come from the germline V gene. The CDR3 spans 14 residues. The CDR3 nucleotides are TGCGCCAGCAGCTTGGAATGGGCCTACACTGAAGCTTTCTTT. Protein product: CASSLEWAYTEAFF.

This clone has a single count. The J gene is TRBJ2-5, the V gene TRBV7-7; 9 bases are shared with TRBD1. Germline V gene data show CDR1 as SSHAT and CDR2 as FNYEAQ (reference sequence). The CDR3 has 14 residues. V gave up 5 bases and J gave up 5 bases; unmatched junction bases: 6. CDR3 in amino acids: CASSRNRGLETQYF. CDR3 bases: TGTGCCAGCAGCCGTAACAGGGGGCTGGAGACCCAGTACTTC.

The rearrangement joins TRBV25-1 to TRBJ1-1, with a possible D match to TRBD1 (6 bases). V was pared by 5 bases and J by 0 bases, with 10 bases between. The germline CDR1 and CDR2 sequences are MGHDK and SYGVNS. The CDR3 is 14 amino acids. This chain's CDR3 is CASSLGGLNTEAFF. CDR3 in DNA: TGTGCCAGCAGTCTAGGGGGTCTGAACACTGAAGCTTTCTTT.

CDR3 in amino acids: CSAARDSQFF. CDR3 nucleotide sequence: TGCAGTGCCGCCCGGGACAGCCAGTTCTTC. V usage is TRBV20-1 and J usage is TRBJ2-1, with TRBD1 matching over 7 bases. Losses at the gene ends were 6 bases for V and 13 bases for J; bases not matched to a gene: 6. CDR1 and CDR2 from the germline V gene are DFQATT and SNEGSKA (reference sequence). There are 10 residues in the CDR3.

The rearrangement links TRBV18 to TRBJ1-1; the D gene is possibly TRBD1 (5 bases). Germline V CDR1 and CDR2: KGHSH, LQKENI. This CDR3 is built from 13 residues. V was cut by 2 bases and J by 6 bases, with 10 bases left in between. CDR3 in amino acids: CASSPNRDSEAFF. The CDR3 nucleotides are TGTGCCAGCTCACCAAATCGGGACTCTGAAGCTTTCTTT. Full variable domain (outside the CDR3, taken from reference TRBV18 and TRBJ1-1): NAGVMQNPRHLVRRRGQEARLRCSPMKGHSHVYWYRQLPEEGLKFMVYLQKENIIDESGMPKERFSAEFPKEGPSILRIQQVVRGDSAAYFCASSPNRDSEAFFGQGTRLTVV.